Listed below are T cell receptor beta chains from one sample, sequenced in a study of PD-1 blockade in classical Hodgkin lymphoma. Libraries were prepared by immunoSEQ multiplex PCR; TCRdb keeps only in-frame clonotypes and omits some of them. This sample has some 17,000 clones; 75% to 85% occur once, and the top ten carry 4.5% to 5.5%. The source material was peripheral blood mononuclear cells (PBMCs), sampled at baseline. Source of these receptors: a human donor with classical Hodgkin lymphoma. Both conserved end residues are part of each CDR3. Each record gives: J gene, clone size, D gene, V gene, CDR3 protein, CDR3 DNA. D genes are given only for firm matches. Some rows have no size entry. The others give once, few or many, or a class for an expanded clone.

J gene: TRBJ1-2
clone size: NA
D gene: NA
V gene: TRBV4-3
CDR3 protein: CASSQAPSGGYGYTF
CDR3 DNA: TGCGCCAGCAGCCAAGCCCCATCCGGGGGATATGGCTACACCTTC

J gene: TRBJ1-1
clone size: few
D gene: NA
V gene: TRBV6-5
CDR3 protein: CASIRGTEAFF
CDR3 DNA: TGTGCCAGCATCCGAGGGACTGAAGCTTTCTTT

J gene: TRBJ2-5
clone size: once
D gene: NA
V gene: TRBV7-8
CDR3 protein: CATLAGNLQETQYF
CDR3 DNA: TGTGCCACCCTGGCAGGGAACCTCCAAGAGACCCAGTACTTC

J gene: TRBJ1-1
clone size: NA
D gene: NA
V gene: TRBV10-2
CDR3 protein: CASSGGNTEAFF
CDR3 DNA: TGCGCCAGCAGTGGTGGAAACACTGAAGCTTTCTTT

J gene: TRBJ1-5
clone size: few
D gene: NA
V gene: TRBV7-2
CDR3 protein: CASSLYRFNQPQHF
CDR3 DNA: TGTGCCAGCAGCTTATACAGATTCAATCAGCCCCAGCATTTT

J gene: TRBJ2-5
clone size: NA
D gene: NA
V gene: TRBV7-8
CDR3 protein: CASSRWAGETQYF
CDR3 DNA: TGTGCCAGCAGTCGCTGGGCCGGAGAGACCCAGTACTTC

J gene: TRBJ1-1
clone size: few
D gene: NA
V gene: TRBV5-4
CDR3 protein: CASSLDRVIPAEAFF
CDR3 DNA: TGTGCCAGCAGCTTGGATCGGGTTATTCCTGCCGAAGCTTTCTTT

J gene: TRBJ2-7
clone size: few
D gene: TRBD2
V gene: TRBV7-2
CDR3 protein: CASSFVTSPYPYEQYF
CDR3 DNA: TGTGCCAGCAGCTTCGTGACTAGCCCCTACCCCTACGAGCAGTACTTC

J gene: TRBJ1-5
clone size: NA
D gene: NA
V gene: TRBV6-5
CDR3 protein: CASSYSGASNQPQHF
CDR3 DNA: TGTGCCAGCAGTTACTCGGGGGCTTCCAATCAGCCCCAGCATTTT

J gene: TRBJ2-7
clone size: NA
D gene: TRBD1
V gene: TRBV5-1
CDR3 protein: CASGTGGPYEQYF
CDR3 DNA: TGCGCCAGCGGAACAGGGGGCCCCTACGAGCAGTACTTC

J gene: TRBJ2-1
clone size: once
D gene: TRBD2
V gene: TRBV5-4
CDR3 protein: CASSFAGGNEQFF
CDR3 DNA: TGTGCCAGCAGCTTCGCGGGGGGAAATGAGCAGTTCTTC

J gene: TRBJ2-3
clone size: once
D gene: NA
V gene: TRBV7-2
CDR3 protein: CASSPPGTRSTDTQYF
CDR3 DNA: TGTGCCAGCAGCCCGCCCGGGACACGAAGCACAGATACGCAGTATTTT

J gene: TRBJ2-5
clone size: NA
D gene: TRBD2
V gene: TRBV5-6
CDR3 protein: CASSLAAGHRQETQYF
CDR3 DNA: TGTGCCAGCAGCTTGGCAGCGGGGCATCGCCAAGAGACCCAGTACTTC